These 12 T cell receptor beta chains share one sample of origin, sequenced in a study of T cell responses to AZD1222 COVID-19 vaccine. TCRdb keeps only in-frame clones here, not all; method: immunoSEQ multiplex PCR. This table holds 95,000 to 150,000 clones, 85% to 90% found once. The sequenced sample was peripheral blood, obtained on day 0 of AZD1222 vaccination. Receptor source: an adult in good health.

The chain joins TRBV11-2 to TRBJ2-3; D may be TRBD1 (7 bases). Trimming took 3 bases from V and 1 from J, leaving 17 bases between them. Germline lookup yields CDR1 SGHAT and CDR2 FQNNGV. This CDR3 has 17 residues. The CDR3 nucleotides read TGTGCCAGCAGCTTCCGCCCAGGGGGGATCGGCACAGATACGCAGTATTTT. The encoded protein is CASSFRPGGIGTDTQYF.

This clone appeared once. The V gene is TRBV4-3, the J gene TRBJ1-2, with a possible D match to TRBD1 (6 bases). The CDR3 spans 14 residues. V lost 0 bases and J lost 2, with 7 bases in between. In germline, CDR1 is LGHNA, CDR2 YSLEER. In DNA form, the CDR3 reads TGCGCCAGCAGCCAAGACAGGGGAAACTATGGCTACACCTTC. Translation gives CASSQDRGNYGYTF.

The chain links TRBV5-6 to TRBJ2-2; D is undetermined. V lost 0 bases, J lost 5 bases, and 8 bases lay in between. CDR3 length equals 14 residues. Germline assignment: CDR1 SGHDT and CDR2 YYEEEE. CDR3 bases: TGTGCCAGCAGCTTGGGACGTAGGACCGGGGAGCTGTTTTTT. It encodes CASSLGRRTGELFF.

This clone was detected only once. The chain carries TRBV6-5 and TRBJ2-2, with TRBD2 matching over 8 bases. V lost 6 bases and J lost 2; bases outside the gene matches: 2. The CDR3 is made up of 14 amino acids. Germline lookup yields CDR1 MNHEY and CDR2 SVGAGI. CDR3 sequence: CASRRGDNTGELFF. The CDR3 DNA reads TGTGCCAGCAGGCGGGGGGACAACACCGGGGAGCTGTTTTTT.

Only a few counts were recorded for this clone. The chain uses TRBV11-2 and TRBJ2-1, with 7 nucleotides matching TRBD1. The V gene's germline CDR1 is SGHAT and CDR2 FQNNGV. V lost 5 bases to trimming and J lost 3 bases; unmatched junction nucleotides: 7. This CDR3 comprises 15 residues. The CDR3: CASSARGTDYNEQFF. In DNA form, the CDR3 reads TGTGCCAGCAGCGCTAGGGGGACAGACTACAATGAGCAGTTCTTC.

The genes are TRBV18 and TRBJ1-5; D gene ambiguous. This CDR3 region has 14 residues. V gave up 3 bases and J gave up 1 base, with 7 bases separating them. Germline CDR1 and CDR2: KGHSH and LQKENI. This CDR3 is CASSPALSNQPQHF. CDR3 nucleotides: TGTGCCAGCTCACCCGCGTTGAGCAATCAGCCCCAGCATTTT.

The genes are TRBV4-3 and TRBJ2-7; 8 bases map to TRBD2. With 0 bases clipped from V and 5 bases from J, the junction kept 9 bases outside the gene matches. The CDR3 runs to 16 residues. The germline V gene has CDR1 LGHNA and CDR2 YSLEER. CDR3 nucleotides: TGCGCCAGCAGCCAAGAGGCGATGGGGACTAGGGACGAGCAGTACTTC. It translates to CASSQEAMGTRDEQYF.

The chain couples TRBV5-4 to TRBJ2-3; 8 bases line up with TRBD2. The germline CDR1 and CDR2 sequences are SGHNT and YYREEE (reference sequence). The V segment lost 0 bases and the J segment 0 bases; nucleotides outside the gene matches: 9. The CDR3 has 18 residues. This CDR3 is CASSLDAPIAGSTDTQYF. The CDR3 region has the DNA TGTGCCAGCAGCTTGGATGCCCCGATAGCGGGGAGCACAGATACGCAGTATTTT.

The chain combines TRBV3-1 (or the pseudogene TRBV3-2) with TRBJ2-1; possibly TRBD2 for D (6 bases). CDR1 is LGHDT and CDR2 is YNNKEL in the germline V gene (reference sequence). The V gene lost 0 bases and the J gene lost 9 bases, with 24 bases spanning the gap. The CDR3 covers 18 residues. CDR3 DNA: TGTGCCAGCAGCCAAGAACCCCCGGGAGTCGACGCGCGGTTTGAGCAGTTCTTC. This encodes CASSQEPPGVDARFEQFF.

The chain uses TRBV5-4 and TRBJ2-7, with D perhaps TRBD2 (5 bases). CDR3 length: 13 amino acids. V shed 0 bases and J shed 9 bases, with 13 bases lying between them. Germline V gives CDR1 SGHNT, CDR2 YYREEE (reference sequence). Here the CDR3 DNA reads TGTGCCAGCAGCTTGGCCTTGGCCAGCGGGCAGTACTTC. Translated, it gives CASSLALASGQYF.

The chain joins TRBV18 to TRBJ1-2, with TRBD1 as a possible D gene (5 bases). The germline V gene has CDR1 KGHSH and CDR2 LQKENI. Trimming removed 2 bases from V and 4 bases from J, with 8 bases in between. The CDR3 sequence is 13 residues long. The CDR3 loop is CASSPSGLYGYTF. Here the CDR3 DNA reads TGTGCCAGCTCACCATCAGGGCTCTATGGCTACACCTTC.

The chain recombines TRBV19 with TRBJ1-2, with 7 bases matching TRBD1. This CDR3 contains 15 residues. Germline CDR1 LNHDA, CDR2 SQIVND (reference sequence). The V and J ends lost 6 bases and 4 bases, in that order; junction bases with no gene match: 11. CDR3 in DNA: TGTGCCAGTAGGAGTGAGGGACAGCTGTTCTATGGCTACACCTTC. Protein sequence: CASRSEGQLFYGYTF.